This T cell receptor (beta chain) was sequenced in a study of glioma-infiltrating T cells. The CDR3 is made up of 14 amino acids. CDR1 and CDR2 (germline): LNHDA, SQIVND (reference sequence). V was trimmed by 0 bases and J by 8 bases, leaving 13 bases between them. As for this clonotype: The antigen remains undetermined.

Amplification of TCR alpha and beta CDR3 regions from RNA used iRepertoire nested multiplex PCR. Input was about 85-450 ng of tissue mRNA or PBMC total RNA. TCRdb reprocessed the multiplex PCR reads with MiXCR, giving one entry per CDR3 protein. The sample includes roughly 100,000 distinct CDR3 sequences, around 31% of them seen just once. The study's findings and limits: Gliomas, especially low-grade, showed above-expected tissue-blood divergence; non-neoplastic patients showed below. Very few CDR3 sequences were shared between tissue and blood.

Material for sequencing was glioma tissue, nonneoplastic brain tissue, or PBMCs (not recorded which). The source of this sequence is a human donor with low-grade glioma or glioblastoma, undergoing nonglioma brain surgery, or in good health (not recorded which). The chain joins TRBV19 to TRBJ1-2; D remains ambiguous. The CDR3 sequence is CASSIDRQVGGYTF. CDR3 bases: TGTGCCAGTAGTATAGATCGCCAGGTCGGAGGCTACACCTTC. Full variable domain (outside the CDR3, taken from reference TRBV19 and TRBJ1-2): DGGITQSPKYLFRKEGQNVTLSCEQNLNHDAMYWYRQDPGQGLRLIYYSQIVNDFQKGDIAEGYSVSREKKESFPLTVTSAQKNPTAFYLCASSIDRQVGGYTFGSGTRLTVV.